A selection of T cell receptor beta chains follows, all from one sample in a study of glioma-infiltrating T cells after dendritic cell vaccination. This table comes from immunoSEQ multiplex PCR, and its TCRdb copy is limited to in-frame clones, with some not included. This sample has roughly 38,000 clones, with approximately 84% found just once. Specimen: blood, collected before dendritic cell vaccination. The receptors originated from a human donor with glioblastoma. CDR3s include the opening cysteine and the closing phenylalanine or tryptophan. D genes are given only for firm matches. A row's size may be missing; if present it is once, few, many or a size class.

TRBV11-1,NA,NA,TRBJ2-2,CASRPGTFGELFF,TGTGCCAGCAGACCCGGGACATTCGGGGAGCTGTTTTTT
TRBV10-2,NA,TRBD1,TRBJ1-6,CASSQGGESLHF,TGCGCCAGCAGCCAGGGGGGTGAATCCCTCCACTTT
TRBV5-1,NA,TRBD1,TRBJ1-2,CASSPTGSDGYTF,TGCGCCAGCAGCCCGACAGGGTCTGACGGCTACACCTTC
TRBV29-1,NA,TRBD1,TRBJ1-1,CSVRQGLVLEAFF,TGCAGCGTCAGACAGGGATTAGTCCTTGAAGCTTTCTTT
TRBV29-1,NA,NA,TRBJ1-1,CSVVPGDGTEAFF,TGCAGCGTTGTGCCAGGGGATGGAACTGAAGCTTTCTTT
TRBV7-2,NA,TRBD2,TRBJ2-2,CASKGLETTGELFF,TGTGCCAGCAAGGGACTAGAGACCACCGGGGAGCTGTTTTTT
TRBV7-2,few,TRBD1,TRBJ1-2,CASSFGTASYTF,TGTGCCAGCAGCTTTGGGACAGCTAGCTACACCTTC
TRBV5-1,NA,NA,TRBJ2-1,CASSPYGNEQFF,TGCGCCAGCAGTCCCTACGGCAATGAGCAGTTCTTC
TRBV5-1,NA,TRBD1,TRBJ2-2,CASSKQGVGTGELFF,TGCGCCAGCAGTAAACAGGGGGTCGGCACCGGGGAGCTGTTTTTT
TRBV5-1,NA,NA,TRBJ1-3,CASSLFSRDNGNTIYF,TGCGCCAGCAGCTTGTTTTCCAGGGACAATGGAAACACCATATATTTT
TRBV9,NA,NA,TRBJ1-4,CASSVGQNNEKLFF,TGTGCCAGCAGCGTAGGGCAGAATAATGAAAAACTGTTTTTT
TRBV6-5,NA,NA,TRBJ2-5,CASRYKPRSETQYF,TGTGCCAGCAGATACAAGCCCCGCTCGGAGACCCAGTACTTC
TRBV19,once,TRBD1,TRBJ2-1,CASSPDRAYNEQFF,TGTGCCAGTAGTCCCGACAGGGCCTACAATGAGCAGTTCTTC
TRBV28,NA,TRBD2,TRBJ2-1,CASSFVWSVRTSGTYNEQFF,TGTGCCAGCAGTTTTGTCTGGTCGGTGCGGACTAGCGGCACCTACAATGAGCAGTTCTTC
TRBV7-2,few,NA,TRBJ1-2,CASSGAMGTGYTF,TGTGCCAGCAGCGGAGCGATGGGGACAGGCTACACCTTC
TRBV19,few,NA,TRBJ1-4,CASSIWPREGVNEKLFF,TGTGCCAGTAGTATCTGGCCCAGGGAGGGGGTTAATGAAAAACTGTTTTTT
TRBV18,few,NA,TRBJ1-1,CASSPRGSGENTEAFF,TGTGCCAGCTCACCACGCGGATCGGGGGAGAACACTGAAGCTTTCTTT
TRBV5-1,NA,NA,TRBJ1-2,CASSLGQGGEGYTF,TGCGCCAGCAGCTTGGGGCAGGGCGGAGAAGGCTACACCTTC
TRBV19,NA,TRBD1,TRBJ1-4,CASNQQGRVEKLFF,TGTGCCAGTAACCAACAGGGGCGGGTTGAAAAACTGTTTTTT
TRBV7-6,NA,TRBD2,TRBJ2-1,CASSTRGGLGNEQFF,TGTGCCAGCAGCACGCGGGGGGGCCTAGGTAATGAGCAGTTCTTC
TRBV11-3,NA,NA,TRBJ2-7,CATALGGSAEQYF,TGTGCCACCGCCCTAGGAGGGTCTGCCGAGCAGTACTTC
TRBV4-3,once,NA,TRBJ1-2,CASSQDAGDYGYTF,TGCGCCAGCAGCCAAGATGCGGGAGACTATGGCTACACCTTC
TRBV6-1,NA,TRBD2,TRBJ2-3,CASSEATSGGPVTDTQYF,TGTGCCAGCAGTGAAGCGACTAGCGGGGGGCCGGTCACAGATACGCAGTATTTT
TRBV4-1,NA,NA,TRBJ2-3,CASSQGYGDTQYF,TGCGCCAGCAGCCAAGGGTACGGGGATACGCAGTATTTT
TRBV10-2,NA,NA,TRBJ2-7,CASSPGHHSYEQYF,TGCGCCAGCAGTCCGGGACACCACTCCTACGAGCAGTACTTC
TRBV5-4,NA,NA,TRBJ2-1,CASSSTTGYDEQFF,TGTGCCAGCAGCTCAACCACAGGGTACGATGAGCAGTTCTTC
TRBV7-9,NA,TRBD1,TRBJ1-4,CASSSGGRSKELFF,TGTGCCAGCAGCTCAGGGGGTCGGTCAAAAGAACTGTTTTTT
TRBV4-2,NA,NA,TRBJ1-4,CASSQDPGGNEKLFF,TGTGCCAGCAGCCAAGATCCAGGTGGTAATGAAAAACTGTTTTTT
TRBV7-3,NA,TRBD2,TRBJ2-1,CASSPQAGGLILRNEQFF,TGTGCCAGCAGCCCACAAGCGGGGGGGCTCATTCTACGCAATGAGCAGTTCTTC